These 18 T cell receptor beta chains share one sample of origin, sequenced in a study of blood T cell repertoires in COVID-19. TCRdb's table, derived via immunoSEQ multiplex PCR, lists solely in-frame clones and lacks some. The sample carries fewer than 250,000 clones, roughly 92% recorded once. What was sequenced was peripheral blood. All receptors derive from a man aged 55 to 69 with COVID-19, enrolled during active disease.

CDR3 residues: CAWSEGRPYFSGNTIYF. For the CDR3, the DNA is TGTGCCTGGAGTGAGGGGCGGCCTTACTTCTCTGGAAACACCATATATTTT. The V call is TRBV30, the J call TRBJ1-3, with TRBD1 as a possible D gene (5 bases). Germline lookup yields CDR1 GTSNPN and CDR2 SVGIG (reference sequence). The CDR3 is 17 residues long. Trimming left V 1 base short and J 0 bases short, with 16 bases between.

The rearrangement joins TRBV19 to TRBJ2-2; 9 bases are a match to TRBD1. V lost 7 bases to trimming and J lost 7 bases; unmatched junction nucleotides: 10. Germline-derived CDR1 and CDR2 are LNHDA and SQIVND (reference sequence). This CDR3 is 15 amino acids long. CDR3 sequence reads: CASNAPGQGIGELFF. The DNA of the CDR3 is TGTGCCAGTAACGCTCCGGGACAGGGAATCGGGGAGCTGTTTTTT.

Here the CDR3 reads CASSLAGAYGYTF. Written as DNA, the CDR3 is TGTGCCAGCAGCTTAGCAGGGGCCTATGGCTACACCTTC. This rearrangement joins TRBV7-9 to TRBJ1-2, with D possibly TRBD1 on 5 matching bases. There are 13 residues in the CDR3. Germline CDR1 and CDR2: SEHNR and FQNEAQ (reference sequence). Trimming pared 0 bases from V and 4 bases from J, leaving 6 bases between.

The chain is built from TRBV10-2 and TRBJ2-1; D unclear. Germline V gene sequence: CDR1 WSHSY, CDR2 SAAADI. V dropped 2 bases and J dropped 4 bases, with 12 bases sitting between them. The CDR3 covers 15 residues. CDR3 DNA sequence: TGCGCCAGCAGTGAGCCGGCGGCGGCTTACAATGAGCAGTTCTTC. The encoded protein is CASSEPAAAYNEQFF.

This chain joins TRBV18 and TRBJ2-5; 9 positions match TRBD1. The CDR3 covers 16 residues. Germline V lookup: CDR1 KGHSH, CDR2 LQKENI. The trim removed 0 bases at V and 7 bases at J, leaving 9 bases unmatched. Written as DNA, the CDR3 is TGTGCCAGCTCACCACCGTCCACAGGGGGCGGTGGGACCCAGTACTTC. It yields the protein CASSPPSTGGGGTQYF.

This rearrangement joins TRBV21-1 to TRBJ1-3; the table's D call, TRBD1, was not checked against the DNA. TRBV21-1 is annotated as a pseudogene. The CDR3 consists of 15 residues. CDR3 region: CASSRPTGAGNTIYF. The DNA of the CDR3 is TGTGCCAGCAGTCGCCCGACAGGGGCTGGAAACACCATATATTTT.

This clone was seen more than once but under ten times. This rearrangement joins TRBV5-6 to TRBJ1-2; D may be TRBD1 (6 bases). This CDR3 comprises 16 residues. The germline V gene encodes CDR1 SGHDT and CDR2 YYEEEE. V lost 0 bases, J lost 7 bases, and 19 bases lay in between. As DNA, the CDR3 is TGTGCCAGCAGCTTGGCCCCCTTACAGGGATCTCCTGGCTACACCTTC. Amino acids: CASSLAPLQGSPGYTF.

The CDR3 spells CASSRAGEYYEQYF. CDR3 DNA sequence: TGTGCCAGCAGCCGTGCGGGGGAGTACTACGAGCAGTACTTC. This sequence joins TRBV3-1 (or the pseudogene TRBV3-2) and TRBJ2-7; 7 positions agree with TRBD2. The germline V gene encodes CDR1 LGHDT and CDR2 YNNKEL (reference sequence). V lost 4 bases, J lost 3 bases, and 6 bases stayed unmatched. This CDR3 spans 14 amino acids.

This clone occurred once. V usage is TRBV10-3 and J usage is TRBJ1-2; 7 bases line up with TRBD1. This CDR3 contains 13 residues. From germline, CDR1 is ENHRY and CDR2 SYGVKD. J gave up 6 bases and V 6 bases, and 7 bases lay outside the gene matches. CDR3 amino acids: CAIRATGKDGYTF. The CDR3 region has the DNA TGTGCCATCAGGGCGACAGGGAAAGATGGCTACACCTTC.

In its sample, this clone was seen once. This rearrangement joins TRBV5-5 to TRBJ1-2, with 9 positions matching TRBD1. CDR3 size: 17 residues. CDR1 and CDR2 from the germline V gene are SGHKS and YYEKEE (reference sequence). Trimming at V came to 3 bases and at J to 2 bases, leaving 11 bases not matched to a gene. The CDR3 region is CASSSFEGTGQNYGYTF. The CDR3 DNA follows: TGTGCCAGCAGCTCGTTCGAGGGGACAGGGCAGAACTATGGCTACACCTTC.

This clone was counted a single time. The chain recombines TRBV30 with TRBJ2-7; 11 nucleotides agree with TRBD2. Looked up from germline, CDR1 is GTSNPN and CDR2 is SVGIG (reference sequence). CDR3 length: 15 residues. J gave up 2 bases and V 0 bases, and 3 bases lay outside the gene matches. CDR3 DNA: TGTGCCTGGAGTGTACTAGCGGGAGACACCTACGAGCAGTACTTC. Translation gives CAWSVLAGDTYEQYF.

This clone was detected once. This sequence joins TRBV2 and TRBJ1-3; possible D gene TRBD1, 6 bases. Per the germline V gene, CDR1 is SNHLY and CDR2 is FYNNEI. V was pared by 7 bases and J by 2 bases, with 15 bases between. The CDR3 covers 15 residues. The CDR3 DNA reads as TGTGCCAGCACCCTGGGGGCAGGGGCTGGAAACACCATATATTTT. It encodes CASTLGAGAGNTIYF. Drawing the rest from reference TRBV2 and TRBJ1-3, the complete variable domain is EPEVTQTPSHQVTQMGQEVILRCVPISNHLYFYWYRQILGQKVEFLVSFYNNEISEKSEIFDDQFSVERPDGSNFTLKIRSTKLEDSAMYFCASTLGAGAGNTIYFGEGSWLTVV.

V usage is TRBV3-1 (or the pseudogene TRBV3-2) and J usage is TRBJ2-1; 12 nucleotides match TRBD2. Germline trimming cut 3 bases from V and 7 bases from J; bases unmatched to any gene: 13. The CDR3 is made up of 18 amino acids. Germline V gene data show CDR1 as LGHDT and CDR2 as YNNKEL (reference sequence). CDR3 loop: CASSHPLGLAGQGNEQFF. The DNA for the CDR3 is TGTGCCAGCAGCCACCCACTCGGACTAGCGGGGCAAGGGAATGAGCAGTTCTTC.

J is TRBJ1-1 and V is TRBV19; TRBD1 aligns across 7 bases. The trim removed 4 bases at V and 10 bases at J, leaving 6 bases unmatched. CDR3 length: 12 amino acids. Germline assignment: CDR1 LNHDA and CDR2 SQIVND (reference sequence). CDR3 amino acids: CASSSWTGGAFF. CDR3 in DNA: TGTGCCAGTAGTAGTTGGACAGGTGGAGCTTTCTTT.

V usage is TRBV4-2 and J usage is TRBJ1-5; TRBD1 matches 8 bases. The CDR3 contains 16 residues. The V gene end was trimmed by 3 bases and the J gene end by 5 bases; junction bases not matched to a gene: 9. Per germline, CDR1 LGHNA and CDR2 YNFKEQ. This chain's CDR3 is CASSHDSDRGYQPQHF. The CDR3 bases are TGTGCCAGCAGCCATGACTCAGACAGGGGTTATCAGCCCCAGCATTTT.

This chain uses TRBV30 with TRBJ2-4; maybe TRBD2 (6 bases). V was clipped by 1 base and J by 1 base, with 20 bases between them. This CDR3 is built from 18 residues. From germline, CDR1 is GTSNPN and CDR2 SVGIG (reference sequence). The CDR3 DNA sequence: TGTGCCTGGAGTGATCTAGTGGGAGGTCTATCGGCCAAAAACATTCAGTACTTC. It translates to CAWSDLVGGLSAKNIQYF.

This chain links TRBV6-5 with TRBJ2-7, with D perhaps matching TRBD1 (5 bases). Trimming stripped 6 bases from V and 1 base from J, with 13 bases between. CDR3 length: 14 residues. CDR1 is MNHEY and CDR2 is SVGAGI in the germline V gene. The CDR3 DNA reads TGTGCCAGCAGCCTCGACAGTGGGTCCTACGAGCAGTACTTC. Its translation is CASSLDSGSYEQYF.

This chain uses TRBV3-1 (or the pseudogene TRBV3-2) with TRBJ2-3, with D perhaps TRBD2 (6 bases). Germline CDR1 LGHDT, CDR2 YNNKEL (reference sequence). V was pared by 4 bases and J by 4 bases, with 18 bases between. This CDR3 has 16 amino acids. The CDR3 loop is CASSRAGTQGPDTQYF. The CDR3 DNA sequence: TGTGCCAGCAGCCGAGCCGGGACTCAAGGCCCAGATACGCAGTATTTT.